What follows are 28 T cell receptor beta chains derived from one specimen sequenced in a study of control samples from healthy donors and cancer patients. The data were produced by immunoSEQ multiplex PCR, yet TCRdb's version contains in-frame clones alone and is incomplete. The sample lists about 120,000 clones, 92% occurring once. The sequenced material came from blood. These TCRs come from a woman in her forties or fifties in good health.

The V and J genes are TRBV3-1 (or the pseudogene TRBV3-2) and TRBJ2-7; the match to TRBD1 covers 7 bases. Germline V lookup: CDR1 LGHDT, CDR2 YNNKEL (reference sequence). This CDR3 has 12 amino acids. V was clipped by 4 bases and J by 5 bases; unmatched bases: 2. The CDR3 nucleotides are TGTGCCAGCAGCCGACAGGGACACGAGCAGTACTTC. Translation: CASSRQGHEQYF.

This clone was counted a single time. Compared with germline, one end of the junction differs, possibly owing to a read error. V is TRBV27 and J is TRBJ1-6; no firm D call. This CDR3 has 9 amino acids. Germline CDR1 is MNHEY and CDR2 is SMNVEV (reference sequence). CDR3 amino acids: CASSSTLHF. Here the CDR3 DNA reads TGTGCCAGCAGTTCAACCCTCCACTTT.

The chain employs TRBV19 and TRBJ1-5; a possible D gene is TRBD1 (5 bases). This CDR3 comprises 15 residues. Trimming stripped 5 bases from V and 1 base from J, with 12 bases between. CDR1 and CDR2 from the germline V gene are LNHDA and SQIVND (reference sequence). The chain's CDR3 is CASSGSGLSNQPQHF. DNA for the CDR3: TGTGCCAGTAGTGGGTCAGGGCTGAGCAATCAGCCCCAGCATTTT.

V usage is TRBV5-1 and J usage is TRBJ1-1, with a weak D call TRBD1 (6 bases). V was shortened by 2 bases and J by 1 base, with 9 bases between the two germline ends. Germline assignment: CDR1 SGHRS and CDR2 YFSETQ. The CDR3 totals 14 residues. The CDR3, as DNA: TGCGCCAGCAGCTTCCAGGGGTCGAACACTGAAGCTTTCTTT. Its translation is CASSFQGSNTEAFF.

The chain combines TRBV9 with TRBJ2-5, with unresolved D. Germline V lookup: CDR1 SGDLS, CDR2 YYNGEE. The length of the CDR3 is 15 residues. With 0 bases removed from V and 4 bases from J, the gap between germline ends came to 13 bases. CDR3 coding DNA: TGTGCCAGCAGCGTAGCTCCCGCCGCCACAGAGACCCAGTACTTC. This codes for CASSVAPAATETQYF.

This clone was observed once. V and J are TRBV11-2 and TRBJ2-1, with no clear D. The CDR3 has 15 residues. Trimming removed 5 bases at V and 0 bases at J, with 11 bases between. Looked up from germline, CDR1 is SGHAT and CDR2 is FQNNGV. The CDR3 is CASSQTASSYNEQFF. The CDR3 nucleotides read TGTGCCAGCAGCCAAACGGCGAGCTCCTACAATGAGCAGTTCTTC.

This chain links TRBV24-1 with TRBJ1-5; no reliable D call. The CDR3 length is 14 residues. Germline-derived CDR1 and CDR2 are KGHDR and SFDVKD. Trimming removed 1 base at V and 1 base at J, with 4 bases between. The CDR3 nucleotides read TGTGCCACCAGTGATTTTCGGAGCAATCAGCCCCAGCATTTT. Amino acids: CATSDFRSNQPQHF.

The V and J genes are TRBV5-1 and TRBJ1-6, with 9 bases aligning to TRBD1. Losses at the gene ends were 4 bases for V and 8 bases for J; bases not matched to a gene: 10. The CDR3 spans 16 residues. The germline gives CDR1 SGHRS, CDR2 YFSETQ. The CDR3 bases are TGCGCCAGCAGCCCAGGGACAGGGAGGAGGTATTCACCCCTCCACTTT. It specifies CASSPGTGRRYSPLHF.

The chain carries TRBV5-1 and TRBJ2-2; no clear D. V was clipped by 1 base and J by 4 bases, with 14 bases between them. Germline lookup yields CDR1 SGHRS and CDR2 YFSETQ. This CDR3 comprises 16 residues. This CDR3 is CASSLTAGPLTGELFF. The CDR3, as DNA: TGCGCCAGCAGCTTGACCGCAGGACCGCTCACCGGGGAGCTGTTTTTT.

Remarks on this clone: Other nucleotide sequences in the sample specify the same CDR3. The V gene is TRBV18, the J gene TRBJ1-1; D unresolved. The CDR3 sequence is 14 residues long. Trimming cost V 1 base and J 1 base, with 7 bases left between them. Germline V gene sequence: CDR1 KGHSH, CDR2 LQKENI. The CDR3: CASSPLSWNTEAFF. CDR3 DNA: TGTGCCAGCTCACCACTTTCGTGGAACACTGAAGCTTTCTTT.

This rearrangement joins TRBV5-1 to TRBJ2-1, with a weak D call TRBD2 (5 bases). Trimming pared 0 bases from V and 9 bases from J, leaving 13 bases between. Germline values: CDR1 SGHRS, CDR2 YFSETQ. The length of the CDR3 is 14 residues. CDR3 region: CASSLVPVEGEQFF. DNA for the CDR3: TGCGCCAGCAGCTTGGTCCCGGTAGAGGGTGAGCAGTTCTTC.

The chain is built from TRBV18 and TRBJ1-5; possibly TRBD1 for D (5 bases). V was clipped by 0 bases and J by 2 bases, with 8 bases between them. The CDR3 loop spans 15 amino acids. From germline, CDR1 is KGHSH and CDR2 LQKENI. As DNA, the CDR3 is TGTGCCAGCTCACCACCGGGGGACGGCAATCAGCCCCAGCATTTT. Its translation: CASSPPGDGNQPQHF.

The V call is TRBV6-2 or TRBV6-3, the J call TRBJ2-1; 11 nucleotides agree with TRBD2. Germline V gives CDR1 MNHEY, CDR2 SVGEGT. Trimming took 2 bases from V and 2 from J; bases not matched to a gene: 5. The CDR3 runs 17 residues. CDR3 loop: CASSYNLAGGAYNEQFF. The CDR3 DNA sequence: TGTGCCAGCAGTTACAACTTAGCGGGAGGGGCCTACAATGAGCAGTTCTTC.

The chain uses TRBV7-9 and TRBJ1-2; TRBD1 might be the D (5 bases). Germline assignment: CDR1 SEHNR and CDR2 FQNEAQ (reference sequence). Trimming took off 2 bases at V and 8 bases at J, with 12 bases between the two ends. The CDR3 length is 13 residues. DNA for the CDR3: TGTGCCAGCAGCTTAAGGTGGGGCGAAGGCTACACCTTC. Its translation is CASSLRWGEGYTF.

The CDR3 nucleotides are TGTGCCAGCAGCTTAGGTGGCAGGGCGGGTCAGCCCCAGCATTTT. This sequence encodes CASSLGGRAGQPQHF. V is TRBV11-2 and J is TRBJ1-5; the D gene is possibly TRBD1 (5 bases). This CDR3 contains 15 residues. Germline V CDR1 and CDR2: SGHAT, FQNNGV. With 1 base removed from V and 6 bases from J, the gap between germline ends came to 13 bases. Full variable domain (missing parts from reference TRBV11-2 and TRBJ1-5): EAGVAQSPRYKIIEKRQSVAFWCNPISGHATLYWYQQILGQGPKLLIQFQNNGVVDDSQLPKDRFSAERLKGVDSTLKIQPAKLEDSAVYLCASSLGGRAGQPQHFGDGTRLSIL.

The chain combines TRBV5-1 with TRBJ2-7; 7 bases match TRBD2. Germline CDR1 is SGHRS and CDR2 is YFSETQ. The trim removed 5 bases at V and 0 bases at J, leaving 8 bases unmatched. The CDR3 runs 15 residues. This chain's CDR3 is CASREGLLSSYEQYF. CDR3 nucleotides: TGCGCCAGCAGGGAGGGACTACTCAGCTCCTACGAGCAGTACTTC.

The rearrangement links TRBV28 to TRBJ1-5, with 10 bases that match TRBD1. The CDR3 runs 18 residues. Germline trimming cut 2 bases from V and 6 bases from J; bases unmatched to any gene: 13. CDR1 MDHEN and CDR2 SYDVKM come from the germline V gene. CDR3 bases: TGTGCCAGCAGTTTACCTTCGTTCGGACAGGGGGTAATTCAGCCCCAGCATTTT. This sequence encodes CASSLPSFGQGVIQPQHF.

The V call is TRBV7-9, the J call TRBJ2-2; 7 nucleotides line up with TRBD1. V was clipped by 5 bases and J by 7 bases; unmatched bases: 16. This CDR3 has 17 residues. Germline CDR1 reads SEHNR; CDR2 reads FQNEAQ (reference sequence). DNA of the CDR3: TGTGCCAGCAGCAATCTTGACAGGGTGACTTTTCACGGGGAGCTGTTTTTT. Its translation: CASSNLDRVTFHGELFF. The variable domain in full, with the rest retrieved from reference TRBV7-9 and TRBJ2-2, is DTGVSQNPRHKITKRGQNVTFRCDPISEHNRLYWYRQTLGQGPEFLTYFQNEAQLEKSRLLSDRFSAERPKGSFSTLEIQRTEQGDSAMYLCASSNLDRVTFHGELFFGEGSRLTVL.

This rearrangement joins TRBV11-2 to TRBJ1-2, with D perhaps matching TRBD1 (6 bases). Between the trimmed V and J ends, which lost 6 bases and 0 bases, there was a span of 17 bases. The length of the CDR3 is 16 residues. CDR1 SGHAT and CDR2 FQNNGV come from the germline V gene. CDR3 coding DNA: TGTGCCAGCAGAGGGGCAGGGGACGCTTCTAACTATGGCTACACCTTC. It is translated as CASRGAGDASNYGYTF.

This chain connects TRBV19 to TRBJ1-1; a weak D match, TRBD1 (5 bases). The ends were cut back, 3 bases at V and 3 bases at J, with 11 bases in the middle. Germline-derived CDR1 and CDR2 are LNHDA and SQIVND (reference sequence). The CDR3 runs to 14 residues. CDR3 DNA sequence: TGTGCCAGTAGTATCGGGGGGGGTGACACTGAAGCTTTCTTT. This gives the protein CASSIGGGDTEAFF.

V is TRBV18 and J is TRBJ1-1; no firm D call. Trimming stripped 4 bases from V and 0 bases from J, with 9 bases between. Germline CDR1 and CDR2: KGHSH and LQKENI. This CDR3 contains 14 residues. The CDR3 sequence is CASSQNLMNTEAFF. The CDR3 coding sequence is TGTGCCAGCTCACAGAATTTGATGAACACTGAAGCTTTCTTT.

V usage is TRBV3-1 (or the pseudogene TRBV3-2) and J usage is TRBJ2-3, with 8 bases fitting TRBD2. Germline CDR1 and CDR2: LGHDT and YNNKEL (reference sequence). The CDR3 contains 14 residues. V was pared by 6 bases and J by 0 bases, with 2 bases of the junction left unmatched. DNA of the CDR3: TGTGCCAGCAGATCTAGCGGGAGCACAGATACGCAGTATTTT. Translating gives CASRSSGSTDTQYF.

V gene TRBV19 combines with J gene TRBJ1-4; a weak D match, TRBD1 (5 bases). Trimming removed 1 base at V and 4 bases at J, with 19 bases between. Germline CDR1 LNHDA, CDR2 SQIVND (reference sequence). CDR3 length equals 18 residues. DNA for the CDR3: TGTGCCAGTAGTATAGTATGGGGAGGGGCTGACAGTAATGAAAAACTGTTTTTT. Encoded protein: CASSIVWGGADSNEKLFF.

V usage is TRBV19 and J usage is TRBJ1-4, with D uncertain. The V end was cut by 7 bases, the J end by 3 bases, with 15 bases between. This CDR3 is 15 amino acids long. Germline assignment: CDR1 LNHDA and CDR2 SQIVND (reference sequence). The CDR3 nucleotides are TGTGCCAGTACCTCCCGGGCTCTGGCTAATGAAAAACTGTTTTTT. This gives the protein CASTSRALANEKLFF.

This clone was seen more than once but under ten times. The chain joins TRBV7-9 to TRBJ2-7, with D perhaps matching TRBD1 (6 bases). The CDR3 has 14 amino acids. V was cut by 5 bases and J by 3 bases, with 14 bases left in between. Germline V CDR1 and CDR2: SEHNR, FQNEAQ (reference sequence). CDR3 nucleotides: TGTGCCAGCAGCGCTGGACAGAGCTTCTACGAGCAGTACTTC. Amino acids: CASSAGQSFYEQYF.

V usage is TRBV4-2 and J usage is TRBJ2-1; 12 bases agree with TRBD2. The CDR3 loop spans 15 amino acids. J lost 7 bases, V lost 4 bases, and 5 bases had no gene match. Germline values: CDR1 LGHNA, CDR2 YNFKEQ. The CDR3 reads CASSPLAGGPNEQFF. CDR3 DNA sequence: TGTGCCAGCAGCCCTCTAGCGGGAGGGCCGAATGAGCAGTTCTTC.

CDR3 region: CASSYPNTEAFF. In DNA form, the CDR3 reads TGTGCCAGCAGTTACCCGAACACTGAAGCTTTCTTT. V and J are TRBV6-6 and TRBJ1-1; D uncertain. This CDR3 comprises 12 residues. Trimming stripped 2 bases from V and 1 base from J, with 2 bases between. CDR1 is MNHNY, CDR2 SVGAGI, per germline (reference sequence).

The rearrangement links TRBV6-5 to TRBJ1-2; D may be TRBD1 (6 bases). The CDR3 runs 11 residues. The V gene's germline CDR1 is MNHEY and CDR2 SVGAGI. Trimming left V 11 bases short and J 6 bases short, with 13 bases between. The CDR3 nucleotides are TGTGCCTCGAGGGGGGCTCATGGCTACACCTTC. Translated: CASRGAHGYTF.